This entry lists 27 T cell receptor beta chains sequenced from one sample in a study of identical twins. TCRdb processed the 5' RACE reads anew with MiXCR; each CDR3 protein has one entry. The table lists 550,000 to 700,000 distinct CDR3 sequences, around 20% of them singletons, with approximately 4.3% in the top ten. These data were likewise used in another study, on T cells expressing NK-cell markers.

Sequencing input: PBMCs. The receptors shown here come from a woman younger than 35 in good health.

V and J are TRBV29-1 and TRBJ2-1; perhaps TRBD2 as D (6 bases). This CDR3 has 13 residues. Germline V gene data show CDR1 as SQVTM and CDR2 as ANQGSEA. V lost 7 bases and J lost 7, with 17 bases in between. In nucleotides, the CDR3 is TGCAGCGGACGGGATCCGGCGGGAAATGAGCAGTTCTTC. This codes for CSGRDPAGNEQFF.

The chain has TRBV10-3 and TRBJ1-1; D is uncertain. CDR1 and CDR2 (germline): ENHRY, SYGVKD. The CDR3 loop spans 13 amino acids. The V end lost 4 bases, the J end lost 4 bases, and 10 bases lay between the germline ends. CDR3 sequence: CAISGSMGTEAFF. The CDR3 DNA is TGTGCCATCAGTGGGTCGATGGGCACTGAAGCTTTCTTT.

The CDR3 coding sequence is TGTGCCAGCAGCGCGCGGCCGCCAAATGGGGGAGAGACCCAGTACTTC. Protein: CASSARPPNGGETQYF. This chain connects TRBV7-6 to TRBJ2-5; D possibly uses TRBD1 or TRBD2 (5 bases each). From germline, CDR1 is SGHVS and CDR2 FNYEAQ. The CDR3 has 16 residues. With 5 bases removed from V and 4 bases from J, the gap between germline ends came to 20 bases.

The chain combines TRBV7-9 with TRBJ2-1; weak D call: TRBD2 (5 bases). Germline CDR1 reads SEHNR; CDR2 reads FQNEAQ (reference sequence). The V and J ends lost 5 bases and 8 bases respectively, with 16 bases between them. This CDR3 has 14 residues. The CDR3 reads CASSLSVLAHEQFF. CDR3 coding DNA: TGTGCCAGCAGCCTCTCGGTCCTAGCCCATGAGCAGTTCTTC. Full variable domain (outside the CDR3, taken from reference TRBV7-9 and TRBJ2-1): DTGVSQNPRHKITKRGQNVTFRCDPISEHNRLYWYRQTLGQGPEFLTYFQNEAQLEKSRLLSDRFSAERPKGSFSTLEIQRTEQGDSAMYLCASSLSVLAHEQFFGPGTRLTVL.

This clonotype was picked up many times. The chain employs TRBV6-5 and TRBJ2-3; D is possibly TRBD1 or TRBD2 (5 bases each). Trimming left V 3 bases short and J 4 bases short, with 14 bases between. CDR1 and CDR2 (germline): MNHEY, SVGAGI. CDR3 length equals 15 residues. Here the CDR3 reads CASSYLGESADTQYF. DNA of the CDR3: TGTGCCAGCAGTTATTTGGGGGAGAGTGCAGATACGCAGTATTTT.

The chain couples TRBV6-2 or TRBV6-3 to TRBJ2-1; tentatively, D is TRBD2 (6 bases). Germline V lookup: CDR1 MNHEY, CDR2 SVGEGT. Trimming stripped 6 bases from V and 5 bases from J, with 20 bases between. The length of the CDR3 is 16 residues. The DNA for the CDR3 is TGTGCCAGCAGGGGGGGTGGGAGCGGTCCCGACAATGAGCAGTTCTTC. This codes for CASRGGGSGPDNEQFF.

The chain has TRBV3-1 and TRBJ2-2, with a possible D match to TRBD2 (5 bases). CDR1 LGHDT and CDR2 YNNKEL come from the germline V gene (reference sequence). V gave up 4 bases and J gave up 7 bases, with 10 bases separating them. This CDR3 comprises 13 residues. CDR3 nucleotide sequence: TGTGCCAGCAGCCTCGGACTGGGCGGGGAGCTGTTTTTT. It codes for CASSLGLGGELFF.

This chain uses TRBV29-1 with TRBJ2-3; TRBD1 or TRBD2 may be the D gene (5 bases each). Germline CDR1 and CDR2: SQVTM and ANQGSEA. This CDR3 comprises 15 residues. Trimming took off 5 bases at V and 2 bases at J, with 17 bases between the two ends. In DNA, the CDR3 is TGCAGCGTTACCCCCCGGGGCACCTCCACAGATACGCAGTATTTT. Translated: CSVTPRGTSTDTQYF.

This clonotype turned up a few times. The chain recombines TRBV20-1 with TRBJ2-1; D is perhaps TRBD1 or TRBD2 (5 bases each). The CDR3 sequence is 12 residues long. V was pared by 6 bases and J by 5 bases, with 11 bases between. Germline values: CDR1 DFQATT, CDR2 SNEGSKA (reference sequence). The CDR3 loop is CSAGTRNNEQFF. The CDR3 DNA is TGCAGTGCCGGGACCAGAAACAATGAGCAGTTCTTC.

This clonotype was seen at least ten times. This chain uses TRBV7-9 with TRBJ1-1; D gene ambiguous. Germline CDR1 is SEHNR and CDR2 is FQNEAQ (reference sequence). This CDR3 has 12 residues. V lost 5 bases and J 4 bases, leaving 8 bases between the germline ends. DNA of the CDR3: TGTGCCAGCAGCCAGGCGGGCACTGAAGCTTTCTTT. It codes for CASSQAGTEAFF. The whole variable domain, filled in from reference TRBV7-9 and TRBJ1-1, reads DTGVSQNPRHKITKRGQNVTFRCDPISEHNRLYWYRQTLGQGPEFLTYFQNEAQLEKSRLLSDRFSAERPKGSFSTLEIQRTEQGDSAMYLCASSQAGTEAFFGQGTRLTVV.

This clonotype was seen a handful of times. The gene calls are TRBV3-1 and TRBJ2-1; 10 bases agree with TRBD2. From germline, CDR1 is LGHDT and CDR2 YNNKEL (reference sequence). This CDR3 spans 20 amino acids. V gave up 2 bases and J gave up 7 bases; unmatched junction bases: 20. The CDR3 DNA reads as TGTGCCAGCAGCCAACACACCCTCGGGCTTGGTAGCGGGGGGACGAATGAGCAGTTCTTC. Translation gives CASSQHTLGLGSGGTNEQFF.

This clonotype has ten or more counts. The chain combines TRBV5-5 with TRBJ2-3; D possibly corresponds to TRBD1 (6 bases). The germline CDR1 and CDR2 sequences are SGHKS and YYEKEE (reference sequence). This CDR3 contains 14 residues. Trimming left V 3 bases short and J 2 bases short, with 10 bases between. CDR3 region: CASSSRTDTDTQYF. The CDR3 DNA is TGTGCCAGCAGCTCGCGGACAGACACAGATACGCAGTATTTT.

This clonotype was counted between two and nine times. J is TRBJ1-3 and V is TRBV6-1; no firm D call. The length of the CDR3 is 14 residues. The germline V and J ends were trimmed by 7 bases and 0 bases, with 10 bases remaining between them. CDR1 is MNHNS and CDR2 is SASEGT in the germline V gene. CDR3 DNA: TGTGCCAGCATCGGACGGAGCTCTGGAAACACCATATATTTT. It encodes CASIGRSSGNTIYF.

The chain has TRBV2 and TRBJ1-5, with TRBD1 identical over 7 bases. Germline V gene data show CDR1 as SNHLY and CDR2 as FYNNEI. The V segment lost 3 bases and the J segment 5 bases; nucleotides outside the gene matches: 1. The CDR3 is 13 amino acids. The CDR3 loop reads CASSDRGDQPQHF. CDR3 DNA: TGTGCCAGCAGTGACAGGGGGGATCAGCCCCAGCATTTT.

V gene TRBV6-5 combines with J gene TRBJ2-3; TRBD1 might be the D (6 bases). V was cut by 4 bases and J by 4 bases, with 12 bases left in between. The length of the CDR3 is 14 residues. Germline CDR1 is MNHEY and CDR2 is SVGAGI. In DNA form, the CDR3 reads TGTGCCAGCAGTTCCGCACAGGGCTCAGATACGCAGTATTTT. Amino acids: CASSSAQGSDTQYF.

The CDR3 loop is CASSDGTPPGNEQFF. As DNA, the CDR3 is TGTGCCAGCAGCGACGGGACCCCCCCTGGAAATGAGCAGTTCTTC. The chain links TRBV9 to TRBJ2-1, with D perhaps given as TRBD1 or TRBD2 (5 bases each). CDR3 length equals 15 residues. Trimming removed 3 bases at V and 7 bases at J, with 17 bases between. Germline CDR1 and CDR2: SGDLS and YYNGEE.

This clonotype was picked up a small number of times. The junction and the germline gene differ at one end; a read error may be behind it. This chain joins TRBV5-1 and TRBJ2-3; D tentatively reads TRBD1 or TRBD2 (5 bases each). CDR3 length equals 15 residues. Per germline, CDR1 SGHRS and CDR2 YFSETQ. CDR3 sequence: CASSLVGGPTDTQYF. CDR3 DNA sequence: TGTGCCAGCAGCTTAGTTGGGGGTCCCACAGATACGCAGTATTTT.

This clonotype was picked up a small number of times. The chain recombines TRBV20-1 with TRBJ1-5; D is unresolved. CDR1 and CDR2 from the germline V gene are DFQATT and SNEGSKA (reference sequence). The CDR3 has 15 residues. Trimming took off 0 bases at V and 7 bases at J, with 16 bases between the two ends. The CDR3 sequence is CSARDASRLGQPQHF. As DNA, the CDR3 is TGCAGTGCTAGAGATGCCAGCCGTCTCGGGCAGCCCCAGCATTTT.

This clonotype turned up a few times. The CDR3 is CSARGDLPAHEQYF. The CDR3 DNA follows: TGCAGTGCCCGAGGGGATCTCCCGGCTCACGAGCAGTACTTC. J is TRBJ2-7 and V is TRBV20-1; D could derive from TRBD1 or TRBD2 (5 bases each). V lost 6 bases, J lost 5 bases, and 20 bases lay in between. Germline loops: CDR1 DFQATT, CDR2 SNEGSKA (reference sequence). This CDR3 is 14 amino acids long.

Details on this clonotype: A much more abundant neighbour one base away suggests this may be a read error. The rearrangement joins TRBV9 to TRBJ1-1; D not resolved. Trimming took 4 bases from V and 4 from J, leaving 8 bases between them. Germline CDR1 is SGDLS and CDR2 is YYNGEE. The CDR3 consists of 12 residues. Here the CDR3 DNA reads TGTGCCAGCAGCCCTATGGGCACTGAAGCTTTCTTT. Amino acid sequence: CASSPMGTEAFF.

This clonotype was counted ten times or more. The CDR3 is CASSLGAGTSYEQYF. CDR3 DNA: TGTGCCAGCAGCTTGGGGGCCGGGACCTCCTACGAGCAGTACTTC. The chain recombines TRBV5-5 with TRBJ2-7, with D perhaps TRBD1 or TRBD2 (5 bases each). V gave up 0 bases and J gave up 0 bases, with 10 bases separating them. The CDR3 sequence is 15 residues long. Germline CDR1 and CDR2: SGHKS and YYEKEE (reference sequence).

The V and J genes are TRBV15 and TRBJ2-2; D is unresolved. Germline V gives CDR1 LNHNV, CDR2 YYDKDF (reference sequence). This CDR3 comprises 16 residues. V was trimmed by 0 bases and J by 2 bases, leaving 10 bases between them. The DNA for the CDR3 is TGTGCCACCAGCAGAGATGGCAGATATAACACCGGGGAGCTGTTTTTT. This gives the protein CATSRDGRYNTGELFF.

This clonotype was counted ten times or more. The V gene is TRBV7-9, the J gene TRBJ1-3, with D unresolved. This CDR3 comprises 15 residues. Trimming shortened V by 8 bases and J by 0 bases, and 14 bases separated the two germline ends. Germline loops: CDR1 SEHNR, CDR2 FQNEAQ (reference sequence). CDR3 sequence: CASFLDGASGNTIYF. CDR3 sequence (DNA): TGTGCCAGCTTTTTAGACGGAGCCTCTGGAAACACCATATATTTT.

There are many counts of this clonotype. The V gene is TRBV5-1, the J gene TRBJ2-1, with a weak D call TRBD2 (5 bases). V shed 4 bases and J shed 8 bases, with 16 bases lying between them. Germline values: CDR1 SGHRS, CDR2 YFSETQ. The length of the CDR3 is 14 residues. The CDR3 is CASSRGLPADEQFF. The DNA of the CDR3 is TGCGCCAGCAGCCGAGGACTCCCTGCGGATGAGCAGTTCTTC.

This chain uses TRBV12-3 or TRBV12-4 with TRBJ2-7, with 9 bases matching TRBD2. The CDR3 loop spans 15 amino acids. V gave up 5 bases and J gave up 3 bases; unmatched junction bases: 8. The CDR3 DNA is TGTGCCAGCAGTCCGAGACTAGCGGAAATCTACGAGCAGTACTTC. Translating gives CASSPRLAEIYEQYF.

This clonotype has just a few counts. The chain uses TRBV7-8 and TRBJ2-6; D may be TRBD1 or TRBD2 (5 bases each). CDR3 length equals 14 residues. Germline V lookup: CDR1 SGHVS, CDR2 FQNEAQ. The germline V and J ends were trimmed by 6 bases and 4 bases, with 10 bases remaining between them. This CDR3 reads CASRLGGGANVLTF. CDR3 coding DNA: TGTGCCAGCAGACTTGGGGGAGGGGCCAACGTCCTGACTTTC.

This clonotype was recorded a few times. CDR3 DNA sequence: TGCAGCGTTCCAGGACTCAATGAGCAGTTCTTC. Translating gives CSVPGLNEQFF. The chain employs TRBV29-1 and TRBJ2-1, with D possibly TRBD2 on 5 matching bases. There are 11 residues in the CDR3. Germline lookup yields CDR1 SQVTM and CDR2 ANQGSEA. V shed 5 bases and J shed 6 bases, with 8 bases lying between them.